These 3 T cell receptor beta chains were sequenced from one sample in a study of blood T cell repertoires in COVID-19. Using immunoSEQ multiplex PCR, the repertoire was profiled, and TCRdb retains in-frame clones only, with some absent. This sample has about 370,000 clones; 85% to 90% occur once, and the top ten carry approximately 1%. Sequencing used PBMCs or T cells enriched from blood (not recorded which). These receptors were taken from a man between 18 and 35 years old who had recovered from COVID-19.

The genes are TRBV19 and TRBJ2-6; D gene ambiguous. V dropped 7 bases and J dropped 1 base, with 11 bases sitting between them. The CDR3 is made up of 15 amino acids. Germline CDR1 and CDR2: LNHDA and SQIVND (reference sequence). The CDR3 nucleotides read TGTGCCAGTACGGTCGCCACTTCTGGGGCCAACGTCCTGACTTTC. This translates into CASTVATSGANVLTF.

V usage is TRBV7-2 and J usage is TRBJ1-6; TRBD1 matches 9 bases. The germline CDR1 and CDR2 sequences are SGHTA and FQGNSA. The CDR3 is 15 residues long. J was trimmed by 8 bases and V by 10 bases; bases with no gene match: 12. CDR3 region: CATTLKTGGYSPLHF. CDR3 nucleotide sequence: TGTGCCACAACCCTTAAGACAGGGGGGTATTCACCCCTCCACTTT.

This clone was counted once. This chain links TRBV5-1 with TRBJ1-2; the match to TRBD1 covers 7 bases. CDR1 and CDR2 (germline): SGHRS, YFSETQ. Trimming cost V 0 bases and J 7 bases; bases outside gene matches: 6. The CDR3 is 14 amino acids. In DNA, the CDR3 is TGCGCCAGCAGCTTGGGACAGGGAAGTCGTGGCTACACCTTC. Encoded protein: CASSLGQGSRGYTF.